A single sample gave rise to the 14 T cell receptor beta chains below, sequenced in a study of B cell selection in AIRE deficiency. Assay: immunoSEQ multiplex PCR; the TCRdb copy retains only in-frame clones and omits some. The data show about 25,000 clones, less than 97% seen once. Conventional CD4 T cells were sorted as CD4+CD127+ cells. The specimen was CD4+CD127+ conventional T cells sorted from PBMCs. The receptor set was obtained from a human donor in good health.

The chain is built from TRBV19 and TRBJ1-2; D ambiguous. Trimming took 3 bases from V and 8 from J, leaving 10 bases between them. The V gene's germline CDR1 is LNHDA and CDR2 SQIVND (reference sequence). CDR3 length: 12 amino acids. CDR3 region: CASSIGSAGYTF. CDR3 DNA sequence: TGTGCCAGTAGTATTGGATCGGCCGGCTACACCTTC.

This clone was observed a single time. This chain connects TRBV14 to TRBJ2-7; 8 bases match TRBD1. The CDR3 covers 15 residues. V lost 3 bases to trimming and J lost 4 bases; unmatched junction nucleotides: 8. CDR1 is SGHDN and CDR2 is FVKESK in the germline V gene. The CDR3 spells CASSQLGQGFYEQYF. The CDR3 region has the DNA TGTGCCAGCAGCCAGTTAGGACAGGGCTTTTACGAGCAGTACTTC.

The gene calls are TRBV5-1 and TRBJ2-3, with a weak D call TRBD2 (5 bases). Trimming took off 1 base at V and 2 bases at J, with 8 bases between the two ends. CDR1 and CDR2 from the germline V gene are SGHRS and YFSETQ. The length of the CDR3 is 14 residues. The CDR3 region has the DNA TGCGCCAGCAGCTTGATCGGGAACACAGATACGCAGTATTTT. Amino acid sequence: CASSLIGNTDTQYF.

V gene TRBV7-3 combines with J gene TRBJ1-1; a weak D match, TRBD1 (5 bases). Germline values: CDR1 SGHTA, CDR2 FQGTGA. This CDR3 region has 14 residues. Trimming took off 5 bases at V and 1 base at J, with 11 bases between the two ends. This CDR3 reads CASSPAGGNTEAFF. The CDR3 DNA sequence: TGTGCCAGCAGCCCGGCCGGGGGGAACACTGAAGCTTTCTTT. The full variable domain, with the rest looked up from reference TRBV7-3 and TRBJ1-1, is GAGVSQTPSNKVTEKGKYVELRCDPISGHTALYWYRQSLGQGPEFLIYFQGTGAADDSGLPNDRFFAVRPEGSVSTLKIQRTERGDSAVYLCASSPAGGNTEAFFGQGTRLTVV.

This chain uses TRBV7-9 with TRBJ2-5; a weak D match, TRBD2 (5 bases). The germline V gene has CDR1 SEHNR and CDR2 FQNEAQ (reference sequence). Trimming pared 6 bases from V and 1 base from J, leaving 15 bases between. The CDR3 contains 15 residues. CDR3 bases: TGTGCCAGCAGTCGGAGGACCGGCGGCCAAGAGACCCAGTACTTC. Its protein product is CASSRRTGGQETQYF.

V and J are TRBV21-1 and TRBJ2-7; TRBD1, the table's D call, lacks a check against the DNA. TRBV21-1 is given as a pseudogene. The CDR3 has 17 amino acids. The CDR3 region is CASSKTGPGPRGYEQYF. The CDR3, as DNA: TGTGCCAGCAGCAAAACAGGGCCGGGACCCCGGGGTTACGAGCAGTACTTC.

Only one count was recorded for this clone. No DNA is shown, since the ends of the CDR3 on it are uncertain; the CDR3 is the one TCRdb lists. The rearrangement links TRBV2 to TRBJ1-4. Germline V gene sequence: CDR1 SNHLY, CDR2 FYNNEI. The CDR3 is 15 amino acids long, termini counted. CDR3: CASSVLERDNEKLFF.

This chain joins TRBV18 and TRBJ2-7; the D gene is possibly TRBD1 (6 bases). V was trimmed by 3 bases and J by 7 bases, leaving 25 bases between them. The CDR3 sequence is 17 residues long. Germline CDR1 KGHSH, CDR2 LQKENI. The CDR3 sequence is CASSPTQGLVRGKEQYF. The CDR3 region has the DNA TGTGCCAGCTCACCTACACAGGGTTTAGTTAGAGGAAAAGAGCAGTACTTC.

This chain joins TRBV4-2 and TRBJ1-2; 7 nucleotides align to TRBD1. The V and J ends lost 4 bases and 6 bases, in that order; junction bases with no gene match: 11. CDR1 is LGHNA, CDR2 YNFKEQ, per germline. There are 15 residues in the CDR3. CDR3 sequence reads: CASSLSPTGTDGYTF. The CDR3 DNA reads as TGTGCCAGCAGCCTTTCGCCGACAGGGACGGATGGCTACACCTTC.

This chain joins TRBV25-1 and TRBJ2-7; TRBD2 agrees at 7 bases. CDR1 MGHDK and CDR2 SYGVNS come from the germline V gene. The CDR3 spans 14 residues. Unmatched junction bases numbered 5, after V lost 6 bases and J lost 0 bases. The CDR3 bases are TGTGCCAGCAGGGTAAGCGGGAACTCCTACGAGCAGTACTTC. Encoded protein: CASRVSGNSYEQYF.

The chain is built from TRBV7-9 and TRBJ1-5, with 10 bases matching TRBD1. This CDR3 is built from 17 residues. Trimming removed 1 base from V and 4 bases from J; junction bases left unmatched: 7. Germline lookup yields CDR1 SEHNR and CDR2 FQNEAQ (reference sequence). CDR3: CASSLVTGGFRNQPQHF. In DNA form, the CDR3 reads TGTGCCAGCAGCTTAGTGACAGGGGGCTTCAGGAATCAGCCCCAGCATTTT.

The chain employs TRBV19 and TRBJ2-1; weak D call: TRBD1 (6 bases). Trimming cost V 0 bases and J 2 bases, with 11 bases left between them. CDR1 and CDR2 from the germline V gene are LNHDA and SQIVND (reference sequence). The CDR3 sequence is 16 residues long. The CDR3 coding sequence is TGTGCCAGTAGTATAGATTGGAGGACAGCCTACAATGAGCAGTTCTTC. Protein product: CASSIDWRTAYNEQFF.

The rearrangement joins TRBV28 to TRBJ2-7; no clear D gene. Germline V gene lookup returns CDR1 MDHEN and CDR2 SYDVKM. The V end lost 5 bases, the J end lost 2 bases, and 10 bases lay between the germline ends. This CDR3 is 13 amino acids long. The CDR3, as DNA: TGTGCCAGCAGTAGGTCATCCACCTACGAGCAGTACTTC. It specifies CASSRSSTYEQYF.

The V gene is TRBV5-5, the J gene TRBJ2-3; a weak D match, TRBD1 (5 bases). With 2 bases removed from V and 0 bases from J, the gap between germline ends came to 16 bases. The germline V gene has CDR1 SGHKS and CDR2 YYEKEE (reference sequence). The CDR3 length is 17 residues. CDR3 DNA: TGTGCCAGCAGCTTAGGGGCGACATTTGCTAGCACAGATACGCAGTATTTT. This translates into CASSLGATFASTDTQYF.